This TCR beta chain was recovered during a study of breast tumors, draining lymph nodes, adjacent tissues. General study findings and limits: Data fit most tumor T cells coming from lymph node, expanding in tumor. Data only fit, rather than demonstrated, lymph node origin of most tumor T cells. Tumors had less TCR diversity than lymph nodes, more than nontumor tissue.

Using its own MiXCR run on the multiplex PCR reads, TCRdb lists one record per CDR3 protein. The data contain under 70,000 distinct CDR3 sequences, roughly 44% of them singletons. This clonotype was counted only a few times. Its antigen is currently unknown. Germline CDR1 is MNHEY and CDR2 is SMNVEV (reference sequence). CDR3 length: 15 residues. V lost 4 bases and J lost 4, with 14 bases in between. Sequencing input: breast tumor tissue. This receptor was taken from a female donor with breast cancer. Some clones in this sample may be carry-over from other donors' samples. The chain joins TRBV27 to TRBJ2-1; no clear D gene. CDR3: CASSSVGLTYNEQFF. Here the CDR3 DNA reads TGTGCCAGCAGTTCGGTTGGGCTTACTTACAATGAGCAGTTCTTC.